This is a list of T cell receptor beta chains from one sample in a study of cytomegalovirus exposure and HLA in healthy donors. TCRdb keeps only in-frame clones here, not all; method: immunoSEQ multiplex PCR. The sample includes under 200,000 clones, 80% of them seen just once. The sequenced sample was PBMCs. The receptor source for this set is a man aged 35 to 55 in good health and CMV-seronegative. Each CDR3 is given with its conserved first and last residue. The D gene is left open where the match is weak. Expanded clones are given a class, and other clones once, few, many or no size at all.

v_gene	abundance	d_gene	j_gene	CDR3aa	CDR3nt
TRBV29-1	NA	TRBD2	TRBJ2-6	CSVERLAASGANVLTF	TGCAGCGTTGAGCGACTAGCAGCCTCTGGGGCCAACGTCCTGACTTTC
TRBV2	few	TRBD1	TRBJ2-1	CASSLQGSTYNEQFF	TGTGCCAGCAGTCTACAGGGGAGCACCTACAATGAGCAGTTCTTC
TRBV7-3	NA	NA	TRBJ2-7	CASSLTRQPLYEQYF	TGTGCCAGCAGCTTAACTCGACAGCCCCTCTACGAGCAGTACTTC
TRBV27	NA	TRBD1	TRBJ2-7	CASSLSGDRGFYEQYF	TGTGCCAGCAGCCTAAGTGGGGACAGGGGTTTCTACGAGCAGTACTTC
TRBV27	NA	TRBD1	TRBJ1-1	CASSSRQGSTEAFF	TGTGCCAGCAGTTCTCGACAGGGGAGCACTGAAGCTTTCTTT
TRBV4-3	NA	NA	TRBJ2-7	CASSPFSGTYEQYF	TGCGCCAGCAGCCCATTTAGCGGAACCTACGAGCAGTACTTC
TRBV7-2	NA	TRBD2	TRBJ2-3	CASSLVKAASGGADTQYF	TGTGCCAGCAGCTTAGTTAAGGCGGCTAGCGGGGGGGCAGATACGCAGTATTTT
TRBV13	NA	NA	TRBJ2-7	CASSSRGFTYEQYF	TGTGCCAGCAGCTCCAGAGGGTTTACCTACGAGCAGTACTTC
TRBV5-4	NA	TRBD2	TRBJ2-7	CASSFELGREVSLYEQYF	TGTGCCAGCAGCTTTGAATTGGGGCGGGAGGTCTCTCTCTACGAGCAGTACTTC
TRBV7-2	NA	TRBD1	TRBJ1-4	CASRHNRGSEEKLFF	TGTGCCAGCAGGCACAACAGGGGGTCCGAAGAAAAACTGTTTTTT
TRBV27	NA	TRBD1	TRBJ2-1	CASRTDRAANEQFF	TGTGCCAGCCGGACGGACAGGGCGGCCAATGAGCAGTTCTTC
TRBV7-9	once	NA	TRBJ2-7	CASELMAATGQYF	TGTGCCAGCGAGCTTATGGCAGCCACAGGGCAGTACTTC
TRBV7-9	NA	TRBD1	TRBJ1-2	CASNPRGGQGTYGYTF	TGTGCCAGCAACCCAAGGGGGGGACAGGGGACCTATGGCTACACCTTC
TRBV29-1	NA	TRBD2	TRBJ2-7	CSVDRGLAGHPYEQYF	TGCAGCGTTGATCGGGGACTAGCGGGACACCCCTACGAGCAGTACTTC
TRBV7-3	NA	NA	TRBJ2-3	CASSFTRVDTQYF	TGTGCCAGCAGCTTCACGCGGGTAGATACGCAGTATTTT
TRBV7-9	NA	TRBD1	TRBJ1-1	CASSPSRGYDTEAFF	TGTGCCAGCAGTCCCTCCAGGGGGTATGACACTGAAGCTTTCTTT
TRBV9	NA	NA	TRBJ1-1	CASSPTGVNTEAFF	TGTGCCAGCAGCCCCACGGGGGTGAACACTGAAGCTTTCTTT
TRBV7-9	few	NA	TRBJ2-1	CASSLNAQINEQFF	TGTGCCAGCAGCTTGAACGCACAGATCAATGAGCAGTTCTTC
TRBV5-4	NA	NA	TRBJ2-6	CASSLGGSGANVLTF	TGTGCCAGCAGCTTGGGCGGATCTGGGGCCAACGTCCTGACTTTC
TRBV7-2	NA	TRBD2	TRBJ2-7	CASSIVAGARNNYEQYF	TGTGCCAGCAGCATCGTAGCGGGGGCGAGAAATAACTACGAGCAGTACTTC
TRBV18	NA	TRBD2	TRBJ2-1	CASSPPLAGGDNEQFF	TGTGCCAGCTCCCCGCCGCTAGCGGGAGGAGACAATGAGCAGTTCTTC
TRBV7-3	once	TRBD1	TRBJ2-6	CASSYVGTGNSGANVLTF	TGTGCCAGCAGCTACGTCGGGACAGGCAACTCTGGGGCCAACGTCCTGACTTTC
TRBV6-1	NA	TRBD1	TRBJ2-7	CASSEVPLGGQALYEQYF	TGTGCCAGCAGTGAAGTCCCCTTGGGGGGACAGGCCCTCTACGAGCAGTACTTC
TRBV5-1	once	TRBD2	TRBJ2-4	CASSLAGGPRGIQYF	TGCGCCAGCAGCTTAGCGGGAGGGCCGAGGGGCATTCAGTACTTC
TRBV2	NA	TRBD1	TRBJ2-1	CASSRQGVNNEQFF	TGTGCCAGCAGCCGACAGGGAGTCAACAATGAGCAGTTCTTC
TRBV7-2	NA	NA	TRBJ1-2	CASSFSQGGYTF	TGTGCCAGCAGCTTTTCACAGGGTGGCTACACCTTC
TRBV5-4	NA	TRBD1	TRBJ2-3	CASSPSLRDRGRTDTQYF	TGTGCCAGCAGCCCTTCTCTCAGGGACAGGGGTAGGACAGATACGCAGTATTTT
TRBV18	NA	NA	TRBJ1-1	CASSPLAQNTEAFF	TGTGCCAGCTCACCCTTGGCACAGAACACTGAAGCTTTCTTT
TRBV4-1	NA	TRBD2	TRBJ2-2	CASSPRGTSSGELFF	TGCGCCAGCAGCCCTCGGGGGACTAGCAGCGGGGAGCTGTTTTTT
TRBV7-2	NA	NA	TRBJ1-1	CASSLKTNRVHTEAFF	TGTGCCAGCAGCTTAAAGACCAACAGGGTACATACTGAAGCTTTCTTT
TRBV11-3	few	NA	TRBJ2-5	CASSLASETYF	TGTGCCAGCAGCTTAGCGTCGGAGACCTACTTC
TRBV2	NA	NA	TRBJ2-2	CASSPHVGELFF	TGTGCCAGCAGTCCCCATGTCGGGGAGCTGTTTTTT
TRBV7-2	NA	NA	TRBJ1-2	CASSFIRYGYTF	TGTGCCAGCAGCTTTATCCGCTATGGCTACACCTTC
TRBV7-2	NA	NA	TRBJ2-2	CASSLATAAGELFF	TGTGCCAGCAGCTTAGCTACTGCCGCCGGGGAGCTGTTTTTT
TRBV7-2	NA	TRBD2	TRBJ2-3	CASSFSGRADTQYF	TGTGCCAGCAGCTTTAGCGGGAGGGCGGATACGCAGTATTTT
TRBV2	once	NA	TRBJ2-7	CASSFLLGGIPSYEQYF	TGTGCCAGCAGCTTCTTATTGGGGGGAATTCCATCCTACGAGCAGTACTTC
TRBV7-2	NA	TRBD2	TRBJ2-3	CASSLVAGGPSDTQYF	TGTGCCAGCAGCTTGGTAGCGGGAGGGCCGAGCGATACGCAGTATTTT